This T cell receptor (beta chain) was captured by sequencing in a study of CD4+ T cells in melanoma (dated by TCRdb to 2022 to 2024). Looking at the study overall: Neoantigen-specific CD4+ T cells in human melanoma were investigated in the study. The investigation overall reported the following: Neoantigen-specific CD4+ T cells in melanoma were reported to show diverse differentiation states. The report described a correlation between neoantigen-specific CD4+ T cells and the function of CD8+ T cells, macrophages and B cells.

On this clone: Its recognized antigen is unknown. The record has no base qualities; no much larger clone is one base away.

Receptor amplification or capture employed the immunoSEQ multiplex PCR assay. Entries here come from immuneACCESS through TCRdb and include only in-frame sequences with V and J called. Some clones fail to appear in such tables; in the studies checked, an unresolved V gene covers under half of the shortfall, and the cause of the remainder is unknown. The table for this sample lists several thousand clones; about 61% of them were counted only once. The top ten hold 25% to 30% of the sample. Patients with melanoma were used as donors. The CDR3 contains 11 residues, cysteine and phenylalanine counted. The sequence is cut down to CDR3 DNA, 33 bases in frame from base 1. According to the germline V gene, CDR1 reads ENHRY and CDR2 reads SYGVKD. The germline ends are 6 bases apart after V is trimmed by 8 bases and J by 2 bases.

Rearrangement joined TRBV10-3 to TRBJ1-1, with the identity of the D gene unclear. The source of this sequence is a human donor with melanoma. The sample was cells from a culture (not recorded whether cultured in vitro). Read as DNA, the sequence is TGTGCCATCCGGTCCAACACTGAAGCTTTCTTT. It encodes CAIRSNTEAFF.